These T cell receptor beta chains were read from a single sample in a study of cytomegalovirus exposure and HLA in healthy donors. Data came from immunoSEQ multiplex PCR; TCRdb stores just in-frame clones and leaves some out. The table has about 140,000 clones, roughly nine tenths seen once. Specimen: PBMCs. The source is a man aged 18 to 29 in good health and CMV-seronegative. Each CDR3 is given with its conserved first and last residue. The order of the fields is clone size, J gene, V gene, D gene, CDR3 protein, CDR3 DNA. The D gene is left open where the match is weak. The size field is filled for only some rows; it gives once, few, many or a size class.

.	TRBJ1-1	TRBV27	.	CASSSPVMNTEAFF	TGTGCCAGCAGTTCTCCGGTCATGAACACTGAAGCTTTCTTT
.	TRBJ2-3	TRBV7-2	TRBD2	CASSLGLAGVAQYF	TGTGCCAGCAGCTTAGGACTAGCGGGAGTAGCGCAGTATTTT
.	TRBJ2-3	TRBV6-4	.	CASSADPGQDTQYF	TGTGCCAGCAGTGCTGACCCCGGACAGGATACGCAGTATTTT
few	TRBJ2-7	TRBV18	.	CASSPSQGSLVEQYF	TGTGCCAGCTCACCGAGCCAGGGCAGCTTAGTGGAGCAGTACTTC
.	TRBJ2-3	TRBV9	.	CASSVESSGTDTQYF	TGTGCCAGCAGCGTAGAGTCTAGCGGCACAGATACGCAGTATTTT
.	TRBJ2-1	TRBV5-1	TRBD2	CASSLPGTRYNEQFF	TGCGCCAGCAGCTTACCCGGGACTAGATACAATGAGCAGTTCTTC
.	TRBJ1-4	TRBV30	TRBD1	CALEGGSEKLFF	TGTGCCTTGGAAGGGGGCTCTGAAAAACTGTTTTTT
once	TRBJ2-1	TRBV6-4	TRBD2	CASTRVAGGNEQFF	TGTGCCAGCACCCGGGTAGCGGGAGGGAATGAGCAGTTCTTC
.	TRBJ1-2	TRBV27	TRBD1	CASSPTGFYGYTF	TGTGCCAGCAGTCCGACAGGGTTCTATGGCTACACCTTC
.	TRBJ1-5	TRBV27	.	CASSLGAGSHQPQHF	TGTGCCAGCAGTTTAGGGGCGGGGTCCCATCAGCCCCAGCATTTT
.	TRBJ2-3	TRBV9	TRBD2	CASSSTSGGLTDTQYF	TGTGCCAGCAGCTCCACTAGCGGGGGGTTAACAGATACGCAGTATTTT
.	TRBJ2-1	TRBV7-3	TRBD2	CASSLTSGGFYEQFF	TGTGCCAGCAGCTTAACTAGCGGGGGGTTTTATGAGCAGTTCTTC
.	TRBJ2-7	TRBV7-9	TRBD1	CASSLRDSSYEQYF	TGTGCCAGCAGCTTAAGGGACAGCTCCTACGAGCAGTACTTC
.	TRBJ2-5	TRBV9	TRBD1	CASSRAGTDQETQYF	TGTGCCAGCAGCAGAGCCGGGACAGACCAAGAGACCCAGTACTTC
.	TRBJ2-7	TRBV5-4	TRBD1	CASSTGTGAYEQYF	TGTGCCAGCAGCACGGGGACAGGGGCCTACGAGCAGTACTTC
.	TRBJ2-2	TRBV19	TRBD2	CASSIDLGLNTGELFF	TGTGCCAGTAGTATAGATCTGGGACTAAACACCGGGGAGCTGTTTTTT
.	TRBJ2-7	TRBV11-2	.	CASSLGARTGREQYF	TGTGCCAGCAGCTTAGGGGCTAGAACAGGGCGCGAGCAGTACTTC
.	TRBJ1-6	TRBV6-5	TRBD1	CASRPGTGVLSPLHF	TGTGCCAGCAGACCCGGGACAGGGGTTTTGTCACCCCTCCACTTT
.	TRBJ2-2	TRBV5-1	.	CASSFGREGTGELFF	TGCGCCAGCAGCTTCGGCAGGGAAGGCACCGGGGAGCTGTTTTTT
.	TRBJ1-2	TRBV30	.	CAGSPGTGYTF	TGTGCCGGATCTCCGGGAACTGGCTACACCTTC
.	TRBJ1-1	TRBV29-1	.	CSVEGSATEAFF	TGCAGCGTTGAAGGGAGTGCCACTGAAGCTTTCTTT
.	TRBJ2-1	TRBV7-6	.	CASSGLSGVSYNEQFF	TGTGCCAGCAGCGGGTTGAGCGGAGTCTCCTACAATGAGCAGTTCTTC
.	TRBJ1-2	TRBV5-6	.	CASSNGGVIYGYTF	TGTGCCAGCAGCAATGGGGGCGTAATCTATGGCTACACCTTC
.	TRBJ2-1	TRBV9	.	CASSPRLGDEQFF	TGTGCCAGCAGCCCCCGCCTCGGGGATGAGCAGTTCTTC
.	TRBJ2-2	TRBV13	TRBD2	CASSGGTSGRVTGELFF	TGTGCCAGCAGCGGTGGGACTAGCGGGAGAGTAACCGGGGAGCTGTTTTTT
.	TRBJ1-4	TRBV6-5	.	CASSYGEMIGKLFF	TGTGCCAGCAGTTACGGGGAGATGATAGGAAAACTGTTTTTT
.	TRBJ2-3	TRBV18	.	CASSPLAGTDTQYF	TGTGCCAGCTCACCACTAGCGGGCACAGATACGCAGTATTTT